This T cell receptor beta chain was recorded in a study of shared clonotypes between healthy human individuals. CDR1 LNHDA and CDR2 SQIVND come from the germline V gene (reference sequence). V lost 7 bases and J lost 7, with 20 bases in between. The CDR3 loop spans 15 amino acids. Sequenced by immunoSEQ multiplex PCR; TCRdb stores in-frame clones only, minus some. Among approximately 640,000 clones listed, roughly 78% were seen once. The receptor's source is a woman in her twenties or thirties in good health. The J gene is TRBJ1-5, the V gene TRBV19; unclear D gene. Sequenced input: memory CD4+ T cells sorted from blood. Stated subset: CD45RA-negative fraction. CDR3 in amino acids: CASKSAGPQKQPQHF. CDR3 nucleotides: TGTGCCAGTAAGTCAGCTGGACCCCAAAAGCAGCCCCAGCATTTT.